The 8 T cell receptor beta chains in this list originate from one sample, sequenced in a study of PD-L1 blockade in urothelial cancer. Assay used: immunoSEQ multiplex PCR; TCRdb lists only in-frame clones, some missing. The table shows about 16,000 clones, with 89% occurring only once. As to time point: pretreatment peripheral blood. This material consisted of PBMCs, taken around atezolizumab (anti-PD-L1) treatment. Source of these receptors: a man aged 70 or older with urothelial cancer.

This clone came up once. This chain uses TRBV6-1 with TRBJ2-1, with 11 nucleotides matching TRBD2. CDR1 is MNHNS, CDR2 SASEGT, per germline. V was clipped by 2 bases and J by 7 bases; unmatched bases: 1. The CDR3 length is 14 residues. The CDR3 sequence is CASSEPSGGNEQFF. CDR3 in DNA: TGTGCCAGCAGTGAACCTAGCGGGGGGAATGAGCAGTTCTTC.

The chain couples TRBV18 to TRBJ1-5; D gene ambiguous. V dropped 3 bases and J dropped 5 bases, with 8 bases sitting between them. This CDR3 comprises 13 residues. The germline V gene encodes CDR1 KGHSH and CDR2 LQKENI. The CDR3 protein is CASSPTRDQPQHF. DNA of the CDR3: TGTGCCAGCTCACCGACTCGAGATCAGCCCCAGCATTTT.

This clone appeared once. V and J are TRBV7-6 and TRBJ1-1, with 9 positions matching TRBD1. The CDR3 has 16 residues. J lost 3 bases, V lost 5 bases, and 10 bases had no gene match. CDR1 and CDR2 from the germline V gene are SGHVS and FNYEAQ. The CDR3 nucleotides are TGTGCCAGCAGCATAGGACAGGGGTCGGGGGACACTGAAGCTTTCTTT. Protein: CASSIGQGSGDTEAFF.

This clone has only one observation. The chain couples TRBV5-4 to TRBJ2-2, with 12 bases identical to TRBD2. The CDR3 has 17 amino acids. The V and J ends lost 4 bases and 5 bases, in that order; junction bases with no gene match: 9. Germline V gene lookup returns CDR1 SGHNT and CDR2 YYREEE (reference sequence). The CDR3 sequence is CASSADSSGGVTGELFF. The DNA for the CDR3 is TGTGCCAGCAGCGCTGACTCTAGCGGGGGGGTAACCGGGGAGCTGTTTTTT.

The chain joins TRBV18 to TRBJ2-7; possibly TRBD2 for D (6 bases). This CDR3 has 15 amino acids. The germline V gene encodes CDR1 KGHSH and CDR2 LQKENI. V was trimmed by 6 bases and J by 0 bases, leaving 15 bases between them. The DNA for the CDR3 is TGTGCCAGCTCGACCGGGGCTAGCGTCTCCTACGAGCAGTACTTC. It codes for CASSTGASVSYEQYF.

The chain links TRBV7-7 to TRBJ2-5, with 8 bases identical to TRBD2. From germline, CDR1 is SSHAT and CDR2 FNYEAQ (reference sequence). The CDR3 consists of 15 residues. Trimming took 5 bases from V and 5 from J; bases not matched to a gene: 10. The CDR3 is CASSPSGRGVETQYF. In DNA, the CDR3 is TGTGCCAGCAGCCCCTCCGGGAGGGGAGTTGAGACCCAGTACTTC.

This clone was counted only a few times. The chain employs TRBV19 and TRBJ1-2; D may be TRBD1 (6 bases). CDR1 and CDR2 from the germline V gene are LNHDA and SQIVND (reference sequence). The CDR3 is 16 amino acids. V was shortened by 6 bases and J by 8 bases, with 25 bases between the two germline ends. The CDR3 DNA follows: TGTGCCAGTAGGCGGGGGCGGGGAGCCGAACTATTCGGCTACACCTTC. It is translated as CASRRGRGAELFGYTF.

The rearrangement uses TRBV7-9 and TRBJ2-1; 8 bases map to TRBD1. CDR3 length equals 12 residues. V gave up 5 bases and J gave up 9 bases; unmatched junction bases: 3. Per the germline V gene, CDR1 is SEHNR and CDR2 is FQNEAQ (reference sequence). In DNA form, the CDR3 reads TGTGCCAGCAGCAGGACAGGGCTTGAGCAGTTCTTC. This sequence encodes CASSRTGLEQFF.